This TCR beta chain was identified in a study of blood T cell repertoires in COVID-19. Turning to the study itself: Samples representing acute and convalescent COVID-19 were sourced from the United States, Italy and Spain. T cells, B-cell-depleted T cells, or PBMCs supplied cDNA or gDNA.

In the study's own analysis: Nucleated cell counts were estimated from reference gene primer amplification. Data came from immunoSEQ multiplex PCR; TCRdb stores just in-frame clones and leaves some out. Clone size and the V and J calls come from that table; the DNA yielded D and trimming. The data hold 110,000 to 150,000 clones, with approximately 84% observed a single time. The CDR3 covers 11 residues. V was pared by 5 bases and J by 7 bases, with 11 bases between. From germline, CDR1 is GTSNPN and CDR2 SVGIG (reference sequence). The chain carries TRBV30 and TRBJ1-2; no clear D. The specimen sequenced was peripheral blood. This TCR was recovered from a human donor in a cohort sampled during active COVID-19. The CDR3 protein is CAWDRGTGYTF. Written as DNA, the CDR3 is TGTGCCTGGGATCGAGGAACTGGCTACACCTTC.